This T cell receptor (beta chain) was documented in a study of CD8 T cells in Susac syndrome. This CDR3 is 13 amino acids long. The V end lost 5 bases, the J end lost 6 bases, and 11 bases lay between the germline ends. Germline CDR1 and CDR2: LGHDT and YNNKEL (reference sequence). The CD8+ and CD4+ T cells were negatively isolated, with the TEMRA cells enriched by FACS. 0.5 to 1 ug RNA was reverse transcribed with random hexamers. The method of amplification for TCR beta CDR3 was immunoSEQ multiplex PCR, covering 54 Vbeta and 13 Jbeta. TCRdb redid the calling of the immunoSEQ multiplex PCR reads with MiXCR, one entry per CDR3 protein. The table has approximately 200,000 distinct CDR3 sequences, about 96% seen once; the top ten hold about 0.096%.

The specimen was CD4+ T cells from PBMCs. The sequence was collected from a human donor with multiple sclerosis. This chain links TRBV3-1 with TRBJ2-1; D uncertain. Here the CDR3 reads CASSVAGGNEQFF. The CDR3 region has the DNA TGTGCCAGCAGCGTCGCAGGTGGCAATGAGCAGTTCTTC.